Listed below are T cell receptor beta chains from one sample, sequenced in a study of Tregs in tolerant kidney transplant recipients. TCRdb's copy holds only in-frame clones and misses some; the assay was immunoSEQ multiplex PCR. The table lists about 240,000 clones, about 86% of them singletons, with about 0.64% in the top ten. Material for sequencing was CD4+ T cells from blood. These receptors all stem from a human donor in good health. The CDR3 runs from the conserved cysteine through the conserved F or W.

cdr3_aa | j_call | v_call
CASSSGNTEAFF | TRBJ1-1 | TRBV19
CASSPGPSEAQHF | TRBJ1-5 | TRBV7-2
CATSSFVVDTQYF | TRBJ2-3 | TRBV15
CASSIGRGAYEQYF | TRBJ2-7 | TRBV19
CASSSRQKGFF | TRBJ2-1 | TRBV7-9
CASSPVIAEPSYNEQFF | TRBJ2-1 | TRBV7-9
CASSLDGVLSGRGETQYF | TRBJ2-5 | TRBV7-2
CASRRASGSSEGYEQYF | TRBJ2-7 | TRBV5-1
CASSETGLDTEAFF | TRBJ1-1 | TRBV2
CSVETSGRGETQYF | TRBJ2-5 | TRBV29-1
CASSARQGANSPLHF | TRBJ1-6 | TRBV11-2
CASGLVPDGRGGTTDTQYF | TRBJ2-3 | TRBV12-5
CASSFGGDDEKLFF | TRBJ1-4 | TRBV5-1